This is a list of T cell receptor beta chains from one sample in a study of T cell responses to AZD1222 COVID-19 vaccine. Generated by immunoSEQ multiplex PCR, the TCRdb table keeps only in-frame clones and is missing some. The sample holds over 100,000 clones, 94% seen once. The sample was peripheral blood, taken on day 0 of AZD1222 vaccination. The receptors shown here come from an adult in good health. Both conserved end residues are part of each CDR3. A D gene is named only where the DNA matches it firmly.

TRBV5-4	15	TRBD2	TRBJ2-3	TGTGCCAGCAGCCGCGGGGGGCGGGACACAGATACGCAGTATTTT	CASSRGGRDTDTQYF
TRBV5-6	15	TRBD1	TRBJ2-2	TGTGCCAGCAGTCCAGGGGGTTTACGAATCGGGGAGCTGTTTTTT	CASSPGGLRIGELFF
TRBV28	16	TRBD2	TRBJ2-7	TGTGCCAGCAGTGCCGGCGGGGCGGGAGGAATCTACGAGCAGTACTTC	CASSAGGAGGIYEQYF
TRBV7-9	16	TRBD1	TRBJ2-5	TGTGCCAGCAGCTTAGGGAGACAGGGGATTCAAGAGACCCAGTACTTC	CASSLGRQGIQETQYF
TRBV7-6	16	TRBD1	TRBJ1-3	TGTGCCAGCAGCCCAAACCGACAGGGATTCGGAAACACCATATATTTT	CASSPNRQGFGNTIYF
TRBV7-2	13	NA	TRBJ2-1	TGTGCCAGCAGCCTTGGACAGTACAATGAGCAGTTCTTC	CASSLGQYNEQFF
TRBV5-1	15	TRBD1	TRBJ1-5	TGCGCCAGCAGCTTGCAGGGGGCAAGCAATCAGCCCCAGCATTTT	CASSLQGASNQPQHF
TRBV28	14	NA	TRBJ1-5	TGTGCCAGCAGTTTAGGGACATCGAATCAGCCCCAGCATTTT	CASSLGTSNQPQHF
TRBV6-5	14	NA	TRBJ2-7	TGTGCCAGCAGTTACGGGGCGAGGTCGGTCGAGCAGTACTTC	CASSYGARSVEQYF
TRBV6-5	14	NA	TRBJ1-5	TGTGCCAGCAGGACAGAATATAGCAATCAGCCCCAGCATTTT	CASRTEYSNQPQHF
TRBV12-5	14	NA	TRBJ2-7	TGTGCTAGTGGTTTGTCAGGGTCCACCTACGAGCAGTACTTC	CASGLSGSTYEQYF
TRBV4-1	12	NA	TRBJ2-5	TGCGCCAGCAGCCAAGATTATCGTACCCAGTACTTC	CASSQDYRTQYF
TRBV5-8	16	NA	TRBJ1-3	TGTGCCAGCACCTCCCCATGGGGGAGATCTGGAAACACCATATATTTT	CASTSPWGRSGNTIYF